This TCR beta chain was observed in a study of T cells in Graves' hyperthyroidism and ophthalmopathy. Notes on the study in general: Progression to ophthalmopathy was predicted a median of 6.5 months early.

TCR beta CDR3 region amplification was performed from RNA transcripts. The primer set for the first-round RT-PCR of the TCR CDR3 was HTBI. TCRdb redid the calling of the multiplex PCR reads with MiXCR, one entry per CDR3 protein. The sample comprises a few hundred thousand distinct CDR3 sequences, roughly an eighth of which are singletons, and about 5% rests with the top ten. No ophthalmopathy progression within 18 months constituted stable Graves' hyperthyroidism. Hyperthyroidism patients were newly diagnosed, had disease duration under 2 months, and were aged 18 to 65 years. The PBMCs were sourced from fresh peripheral blood (around 10 ml). Germline V gene lookup returns CDR1 SGHTA and CDR2 FQGNSA. J was trimmed by 0 bases and V by 5 bases; bases with no gene match: 11. The CDR3 has 17 amino acids. This clonotype has at least ten counts. What it binds is not known.

The chain employs TRBV7-2 and TRBJ2-3; 7 nucleotides line up with TRBD2. This TCR derives from a woman under 30 with Graves' hyperthyroidism. The sequencing sample was made of blood. CDR3 amino acids: CASSVQAGLSSTDTQYF. CDR3 in DNA: TGTGCCAGCAGCGTACAAGCGGGACTTTCTAGCACAGATACGCAGTATTTT.